A selection of T cell receptor beta chains follows, all from one sample in a study of blood T cell repertoires in COVID-19. Sequencing used immunoSEQ multiplex PCR; TCRdb keeps in-frame clones, though not all of them. This table has 70,000 to 95,000 clones, 78% appearing once. Sample: peripheral blood. These receptors were collected from a man between 60 and 75 years old with COVID-19, enrolled during active disease. Both conserved end residues are part of each CDR3. A D gene is named only where the DNA matches it firmly. Clone sizes are given selectively: once, few, many, or a class where the clone is expanded.

CDR3nt: TGTGCCAGCAGCTTTTCGGCTAGCGAATACGAGCAGTACTTC
CDR3aa: CASSFSASEYEQYF
d_gene: .
v_gene: TRBV5-5
abundance: .
j_gene: TRBJ2-7

CDR3nt: TGTGCCAGCAGTTCGACTAGCGGGAGGACAGGGAGCTCCTACAATGAGCAGTTCTTC
CDR3aa: CASSSTSGRTGSSYNEQFF
d_gene: TRBD2
v_gene: TRBV4-2
abundance: .
j_gene: TRBJ2-1

CDR3nt: TGCGCCAGCAGCTGGGCGAGCTCCTACGAGCAGTACTTC
CDR3aa: CASSWASSYEQYF
d_gene: .
v_gene: TRBV5-1
abundance: .
j_gene: TRBJ2-7

CDR3nt: TGTGCCAGCAGTTTACCCGGGACAGGAGGTTTGGGGAATTCACCCCTCCACTTT
CDR3aa: CASSLPGTGGLGNSPLHF
d_gene: TRBD1
v_gene: TRBV27
abundance: once
j_gene: TRBJ1-6

CDR3nt: TGTGCCAGCAGCGTAGTGCCAGGCTGGAACACTGAAGCTTTCTTT
CDR3aa: CASSVVPGWNTEAFF
d_gene: .
v_gene: TRBV9
abundance: .
j_gene: TRBJ1-1

CDR3nt: TGTGCCAGCAGTGGACAGGGAAATAATTCACCCCTCCACTTT
CDR3aa: CASSGQGNNSPLHF
d_gene: TRBD1
v_gene: TRBV2
abundance: once
j_gene: TRBJ1-6

CDR3nt: TGCGCCAGCAGTCAGGACAGGGCCGGGAAGGGCTACACCTTC
CDR3aa: CASSQDRAGKGYTF
d_gene: TRBD1
v_gene: TRBV5-1
abundance: once
j_gene: TRBJ1-2

CDR3nt: TGCGCCAGCAGCTTGGGACTGAGCACAGATACGCAGTATTTT
CDR3aa: CASSLGLSTDTQYF
d_gene: .
v_gene: TRBV5-1
abundance: .
j_gene: TRBJ2-3

CDR3nt: TGTGCCAGCAGGGGCAGGGATAACGAGCAGTACTTC
CDR3aa: CASRGRDNEQYF
d_gene: .
v_gene: TRBV7-2
abundance: .
j_gene: TRBJ2-7

CDR3nt: TGTGCCAGCAGCTCTAGGCAGGGTTTGGGCTACACCTTC
CDR3aa: CASSSRQGLGYTF
d_gene: .
v_gene: TRBV7-3
abundance: few
j_gene: TRBJ1-2

CDR3nt: TGTGCCAGCAGCGGCCTAACCAACATTCAGTACTTC
CDR3aa: CASSGLTNIQYF
d_gene: .
v_gene: TRBV9
abundance: many
j_gene: TRBJ2-4

CDR3nt: TGTGCCAGCAGCTTAGCGGGCACGAGCTCCTACAATGAGCAGTTCTTC
CDR3aa: CASSLAGTSSYNEQFF
d_gene: .
v_gene: TRBV7-2
abundance: .
j_gene: TRBJ2-1

CDR3nt: TGCGCCAGCAGCGGCGGACAGGGACGATATGGCTACACCTTC
CDR3aa: CASSGGQGRYGYTF
d_gene: TRBD1
v_gene: TRBV5-1
abundance: .
j_gene: TRBJ1-2

CDR3nt: TGTGCCAGCACCCTGGGAGGGGCTGGCTACACCTTC
CDR3aa: CASTLGGAGYTF
d_gene: .
v_gene: TRBV12-3/TRBV12-4
abundance: .
j_gene: TRBJ1-2

CDR3nt: TGTGCCAGCAGACCCCCCCGACAGGGGGTCACTGAAGCTTTCTTT
CDR3aa: CASRPPRQGVTEAFF
d_gene: TRBD1
v_gene: TRBV6-5
abundance: .
j_gene: TRBJ1-1

CDR3nt: TGTGCCAGCAGCCCCGAGGTACTAGCGGGGGGCCAAGAGACCCAGTACTTC
CDR3aa: CASSPEVLAGGQETQYF
d_gene: TRBD2
v_gene: TRBV7-9
abundance: .
j_gene: TRBJ2-5

CDR3nt: TGTGCCAGCAGCCAAGGTTCCGGGTCCGGGGCCAACGTCCTGACTTTC
CDR3aa: CASSQGSGSGANVLTF
d_gene: .
v_gene: TRBV3-1/TRBV3-2
abundance: .
j_gene: TRBJ2-6

CDR3nt: TGTGCCAGCAGCGCCCTCCCTAGCGGGAGTAATGAGCAGTTCTTC
CDR3aa: CASSALPSGSNEQFF
d_gene: TRBD2
v_gene: TRBV9
abundance: many
j_gene: TRBJ2-1

CDR3nt: TGTGCTAGTGGGGAGACTAGCGGGAGTAGGGGGGCAGATACGCAGTATTTT
CDR3aa: CASGETSGSRGADTQYF
d_gene: TRBD2
v_gene: TRBV12-5
abundance: once
j_gene: TRBJ2-3

CDR3nt: TGTGCCAGCAGCCGCCTAACAGAATTCAATGAGCAGTTCTTC
CDR3aa: CASSRLTEFNEQFF
d_gene: .
v_gene: TRBV5-5
abundance: .
j_gene: TRBJ2-1

CDR3nt: TGTGCCAGCGCCAGGGCTTCTGGGGCCAACGTCCTGACTTTC
CDR3aa: CASARASGANVLTF
d_gene: .
v_gene: TRBV18
abundance: .
j_gene: TRBJ2-6

CDR3nt: TGCGCCAGCACGGGACAGGTCCCCGGAGATGGCTACACCTTC
CDR3aa: CASTGQVPGDGYTF
d_gene: TRBD1
v_gene: TRBV5-1
abundance: few
j_gene: TRBJ1-2

CDR3nt: TGTGCCACCAGCGGACCGGGAAGCAATCAGCCCCAGCATTTT
CDR3aa: CATSGPGSNQPQHF
d_gene: .
v_gene: TRBV24-1
abundance: few
j_gene: TRBJ1-5

CDR3nt: TGTGCCGGGGGACGAGCCACAGACGAGCAGTACTTC
CDR3aa: CAGGRATDEQYF
d_gene: .
v_gene: TRBV30
abundance: .
j_gene: TRBJ2-7

CDR3nt: TGTGCCAGTAGTATAGATCGACTAAAAGGCGAGCAGTACTTC
CDR3aa: CASSIDRLKGEQYF
d_gene: .
v_gene: TRBV19
abundance: .
j_gene: TRBJ2-7

CDR3nt: TGTGCCAGCAGCGTATACGGTAGCGGCATTCAGTACTTC
CDR3aa: CASSVYGSGIQYF
d_gene: .
v_gene: TRBV9
abundance: .
j_gene: TRBJ2-4

CDR3nt: TGTGCCAGCAGTATGGACAGTTTGGTCTCACCCCTCCACTTT
CDR3aa: CASSMDSLVSPLHF
d_gene: .
v_gene: TRBV27
abundance: few
j_gene: TRBJ1-6

CDR3nt: TGTGCCAGCATTATGAAGGGGGGAAACACCATATATTTT
CDR3aa: CASIMKGGNTIYF
d_gene: .
v_gene: TRBV2
abundance: .
j_gene: TRBJ1-3

CDR3nt: TGTGCCAGCAGCGTAGGCCTGGGACTAGCGGGAGGGCCCTCCTACGAGCAGTACTTC
CDR3aa: CASSVGLGLAGGPSYEQYF
d_gene: TRBD2
v_gene: TRBV9
abundance: .
j_gene: TRBJ2-7

CDR3nt: TGTGCCTGGAGCACCTCGACCCACGGGGGGATCACAGATACGCAGTATTTT
CDR3aa: CAWSTSTHGGITDTQYF
d_gene: TRBD2
v_gene: TRBV30
abundance: .
j_gene: TRBJ2-3

CDR3nt: TGTGCCAGCTCACCGGCAGGGACAGGGGGGAATTCACCCCTCCACTTT
CDR3aa: CASSPAGTGGNSPLHF
d_gene: TRBD1
v_gene: TRBV18
abundance: .
j_gene: TRBJ1-6

CDR3nt: TGTGCCAGCAGGATAGCCGGGAGAACGAACACCGGGGAGCTGTTTTTT
CDR3aa: CASRIAGRTNTGELFF
d_gene: .
v_gene: TRBV7-3
abundance: .
j_gene: TRBJ2-2

CDR3nt: TGTGCCAGCAGGCGGGACGCCCGCGGGAACGGGGAGCTGTTTTTT
CDR3aa: CASRRDARGNGELFF
d_gene: .
v_gene: TRBV28
abundance: .
j_gene: TRBJ2-2

CDR3nt: TGTGCCAGCAGCTCCCGGACTAGCGGGAGTTACAATGAGCAGTTCTTC
CDR3aa: CASSSRTSGSYNEQFF
d_gene: TRBD2
v_gene: TRBV3-1/TRBV3-2
abundance: .
j_gene: TRBJ2-1

CDR3nt: TGTGCCAGCAGCCAAGATTTGACAGATCGGGACACTGAAGCTTTCTTT
CDR3aa: CASSQDLTDRDTEAFF
d_gene: .
v_gene: TRBV3-1/TRBV3-2
abundance: .
j_gene: TRBJ1-1

CDR3nt: TGTGCCAGCAGCTTGGTAGTCTCTGGGGCCAACGTCCTGACTTTC
CDR3aa: CASSLVVSGANVLTF
d_gene: .
v_gene: TRBV7-2
abundance: few
j_gene: TRBJ2-6

CDR3nt: TGTGCCAGCAGCTCGATAATGGACACCTATGGCTACACCTTC
CDR3aa: CASSSIMDTYGYTF
d_gene: .
v_gene: TRBV11-2
abundance: .
j_gene: TRBJ1-2

CDR3nt: TGTGCCAGTAGTCCCGGCGCAGGGACTACCTACGAGCAGTACTTC
CDR3aa: CASSPGAGTTYEQYF
d_gene: TRBD2
v_gene: TRBV19
abundance: few
j_gene: TRBJ2-7

CDR3nt: TGTGCCAGCAGCGTAGGGGTGGGAGGAGGGGAGACCCAGTACTTC
CDR3aa: CASSVGVGGGETQYF
d_gene: .
v_gene: TRBV9
abundance: .
j_gene: TRBJ2-5

CDR3nt: TGCGCCAGCAGTCCCATGGCGTGCAGGGGGCTCATGTGGGATCAGCCCCAGCATTTT
CDR3aa: CASSPMACRGLMWDQPQHF
d_gene: TRBD1
v_gene: TRBV23-1
abundance: .
j_gene: TRBJ1-5

CDR3nt: TGTGCCAGCGGTTCTCGACGGACAGGGGGAACAGATACGCAGTATTTT
CDR3aa: CASGSRRTGGTDTQYF
d_gene: .
v_gene: TRBV21-1
abundance: .
j_gene: TRBJ2-3

CDR3nt: TGCGCCAGCAGCCAAGCGGGGGGCAACCAAGAGACCCAGTACTTC
CDR3aa: CASSQAGGNQETQYF
d_gene: TRBD2
v_gene: TRBV5-1
abundance: .
j_gene: TRBJ2-5